The T cell receptor beta chain under discussion was sequenced for a study of cytomegalovirus exposure and HLA in healthy donors. The primer mix had 60 Vbeta and 13 Jbeta primers. This table comes from immunoSEQ multiplex PCR, and its TCRdb copy is limited to in-frame clones, with some not included. The table has 130,000 to 150,000 clones, roughly 80% seen once. There are 17 residues in the CDR3. V lost 5 bases, J lost 0 bases, and 18 bases lay in between. The germline V gene encodes CDR1 SGHTA and CDR2 FQGNSA. The sequencing input was PBMCs. The V gene is TRBV7-2, the J gene TRBJ2-3; D may be TRBD2 (6 bases). The origin of this receptor is a female donor in good health and CMV-seronegative. This CDR3 reads CASSRSLRGSSTDTQYF. CDR3 coding DNA: TGTGCCAGCAGCCGTAGTCTCCGGGGGTCAAGCACAGATACGCAGTATTTT.